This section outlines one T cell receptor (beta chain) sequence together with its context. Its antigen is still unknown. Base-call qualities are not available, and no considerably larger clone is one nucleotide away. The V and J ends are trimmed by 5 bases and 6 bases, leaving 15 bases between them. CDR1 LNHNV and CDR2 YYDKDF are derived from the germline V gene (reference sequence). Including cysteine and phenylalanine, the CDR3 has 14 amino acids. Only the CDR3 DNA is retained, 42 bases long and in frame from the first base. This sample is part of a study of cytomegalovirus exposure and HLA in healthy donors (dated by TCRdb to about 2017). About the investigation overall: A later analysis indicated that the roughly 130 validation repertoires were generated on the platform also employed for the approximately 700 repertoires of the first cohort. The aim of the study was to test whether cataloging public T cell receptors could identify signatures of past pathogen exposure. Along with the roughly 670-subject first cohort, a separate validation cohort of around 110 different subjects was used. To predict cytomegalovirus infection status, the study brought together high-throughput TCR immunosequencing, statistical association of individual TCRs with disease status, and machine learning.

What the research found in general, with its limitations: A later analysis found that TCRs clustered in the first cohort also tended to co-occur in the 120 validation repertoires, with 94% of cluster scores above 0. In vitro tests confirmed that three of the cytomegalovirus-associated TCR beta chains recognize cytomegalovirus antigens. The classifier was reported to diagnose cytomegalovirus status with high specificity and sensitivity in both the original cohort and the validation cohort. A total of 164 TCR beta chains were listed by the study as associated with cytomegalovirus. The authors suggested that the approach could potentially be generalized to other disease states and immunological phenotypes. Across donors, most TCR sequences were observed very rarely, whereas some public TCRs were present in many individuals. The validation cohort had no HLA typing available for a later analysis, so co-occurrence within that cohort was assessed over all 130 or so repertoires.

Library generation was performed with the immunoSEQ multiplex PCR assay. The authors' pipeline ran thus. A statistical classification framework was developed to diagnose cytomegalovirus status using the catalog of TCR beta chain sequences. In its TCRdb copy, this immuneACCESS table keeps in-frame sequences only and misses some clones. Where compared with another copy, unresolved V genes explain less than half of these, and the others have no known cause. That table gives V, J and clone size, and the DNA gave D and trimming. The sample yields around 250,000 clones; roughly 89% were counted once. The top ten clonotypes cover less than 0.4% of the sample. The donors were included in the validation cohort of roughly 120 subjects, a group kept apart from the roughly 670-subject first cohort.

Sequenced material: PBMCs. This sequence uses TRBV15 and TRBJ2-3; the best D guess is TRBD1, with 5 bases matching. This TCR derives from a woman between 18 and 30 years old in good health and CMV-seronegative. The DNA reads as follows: TGTGCCACCAGCGTCAGGGCGTTAGGGGATACGCAGTATTTT. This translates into CATSVRALGDTQYF.